This entry lists 29 T cell receptor beta chains sequenced from one sample in a study of shared clonotypes between healthy human individuals. Some clones are missing from TCRdb's copy, which holds only in-frame ones; the method was immunoSEQ multiplex PCR. Here the sample spans roughly 1,500,000 clones, approximately 98.5% being singletons. The material sequenced was naive CD4+ T cells sorted from blood. Stated subset: CD45RA+ positively selected. These TCRs come from a man younger than 45 in good health.

A single count supports this clone. The chain uses TRBV19 and TRBJ2-1, with TRBD2 matching 9 bases. V was clipped by 9 bases and J by 2 bases; unmatched bases: 5. Germline V gene sequence: CDR1 LNHDA, CDR2 SQIVND (reference sequence). This CDR3 region has 14 residues. CDR3: CASNLAGPYNEQFF. The CDR3 coding sequence is TGTGCCAGCAATCTAGCGGGACCCTACAATGAGCAGTTCTTC.

The table lists this clone with a count of one. CDR3 amino acids: CASSMLARDEAFF. Here the CDR3 DNA reads TGTGCCAGTAGTATGCTGGCACGGGATGAAGCTTTCTTT. The J gene is TRBJ1-1, the V gene TRBV19; D is uncertain. CDR1 and CDR2 from the germline V gene are LNHDA and SQIVND (reference sequence). The CDR3 is made up of 13 amino acids. V lost 3 bases, J lost 7 bases, and 12 bases lay in between.

The J gene is TRBJ2-1, the V gene TRBV7-8; D is possibly TRBD1 (9 bases). CDR1 and CDR2 (germline): SGHVS, FQNEAQ. The CDR3 extends over 20 amino acids. V lost 6 bases and J lost 8, with 35 bases in between. CDR3 DNA sequence: TGTGCCAGCAGACGGACAGGGGCTTTATTACTAGCGGCCCCTGTCGATGAGCAGTTCTTC. Its translation: CASRRTGALLLAAPVDEQFF.

The V and J genes are TRBV5-7 and TRBJ1-2; 9 bases are a match to TRBD1. TRBV5-7 falls under the ORF class, with uncertain function. This CDR3 has 15 residues. V lost 0 bases, J lost 4 bases, and 4 bases stayed unmatched. CDR3 residues: CASSLATGGVYGYTF. The CDR3 DNA sequence: TGTGCCAGCAGCTTGGCGACAGGGGGAGTCTATGGCTACACCTTC.

V gene TRBV5-1 combines with J gene TRBJ1-1; D not resolved. Per germline, CDR1 SGHRS and CDR2 YFSETQ. This CDR3 is built from 15 residues. V was trimmed by 2 bases and J by 2 bases, leaving 13 bases between them. CDR3 region: CASSFSGSANTEAFF. The CDR3, as DNA: TGCGCCAGCAGCTTCTCTGGGTCAGCCAACACTGAAGCTTTCTTT. Complete variable domain (other parts from reference TRBV5-1 and TRBJ1-1): KAGVTQTPRYLIKTRGQQVTLSCSPISGHRSVSWYQQTPGQGLQFLFEYFSETQRNKGNFPGRFSGRQFSNSRSEMNVSTLELGDSALYLCASSFSGSANTEAFFGQGTRLTVV.

The V gene is TRBV2, the J gene TRBJ1-3; TRBD1 agrees at 8 bases. The V gene's germline CDR1 is SNHLY and CDR2 FYNNEI. The CDR3 extends over 15 amino acids. The V segment lost 6 bases and the J segment 0 bases; nucleotides outside the gene matches: 4. The CDR3 DNA reads as TGTGCCAGCAGGGTACAGGGGGACTCTGGAAACACCATATATTTT. It yields the protein CASRVQGDSGNTIYF.

Worth noting for this clone: This CDR3 is also generated by other DNA sequences in the sample. This sequence joins TRBV6-5 and TRBJ1-2, with unresolved D. This CDR3 is 15 amino acids long. Trimming shortened V by 2 bases and J by 2 bases, and 12 bases separated the two germline ends. The germline gives CDR1 MNHEY, CDR2 SVGAGI. The CDR3 loop is CASSYSRGANYGYTF. The CDR3 region has the DNA TGTGCCAGCAGTTACAGCCGGGGAGCGAACTATGGCTACACCTTC.

To note about this clone: The same CDR3 also results from other DNA sequences found in this sample. The chain couples TRBV18 to TRBJ2-1; TRBD2 agrees at 8 bases. V lost 1 base to trimming and J lost 4 bases; unmatched junction nucleotides: 3. CDR3 length: 15 residues. Looked up from germline, CDR1 is KGHSH and CDR2 is LQKENI. The CDR3 region has the DNA TGTGCCAGCTCACCACTAGCGGGACTATACAATGAGCAGTTCTTC. As protein: CASSPLAGLYNEQFF.

The V and J genes are TRBV7-2 and TRBJ2-7; D is possibly TRBD1 (5 bases). There are 15 residues in the CDR3. With 4 bases removed from V and 2 bases from J, the gap between germline ends came to 15 bases. Germline CDR1 is SGHTA and CDR2 is FQGNSA. DNA for the CDR3: TGTGCCAGCAGCTCCGGGCTTGGGGCGGCCTACGAGCAGTACTTC. Its translation: CASSSGLGAAYEQYF.

CDR3 amino acids: CATSRGGSRSPNEQFF. In nucleotides, the CDR3 is TGTGCCACCAGCCGGGGGGGGTCACGTAGCCCCAATGAGCAGTTCTTC. The V gene is TRBV15, the J gene TRBJ2-1; 8 nucleotides agree with TRBD2. Germline V gene data show CDR1 as LNHNV and CDR2 as YYDKDF (reference sequence). The V and J ends lost 5 bases and 6 bases, in that order; junction bases with no gene match: 12. The CDR3 runs to 16 residues.

This chain links TRBV10-3 with TRBJ2-7, with D possibly matching TRBD1 (6 bases). The CDR3 totals 15 residues. Germline V gene data show CDR1 as ENHRY and CDR2 as SYGVKD. Trimming removed 5 bases from V and 1 base from J, with 15 bases in between. DNA for the CDR3: TGTGCCATCAGTTTTGGACAGTCAGGGTCCTACGAGCAGTACTTC. It is translated as CAISFGQSGSYEQYF.

The V and J genes are TRBV5-3 and TRBJ2-5, with 8 bases aligning to TRBD2. TRBV5-3 is marked as an open reading frame, function uncertain. This CDR3 contains 18 residues. With V trimmed by 1 base and J by 4 bases, 15 bases remained unmatched. The CDR3 coding sequence is TGTGCCAGAAGCTTGCTACTCGGGGGGGTTCAGAGAGGAGAGACCCAGTACTTC. The encoded protein is CARSLLLGGVQRGETQYF.

As to this clone: The sample holds other DNA sequences that translate to the same CDR3. V and J are TRBV9 and TRBJ2-1, with 8 bases identical to TRBD2. CDR3 length: 15 amino acids. After removal of 0 bases from V and 2 bases from J, the junction contained 1 base not matched to a gene. The germline V gene encodes CDR1 SGDLS and CDR2 YYNGEE. This CDR3 is CASSVGSGTYNEQFF. CDR3 nucleotides: TGTGCCAGCAGCGTAGGTAGCGGGACCTACAATGAGCAGTTCTTC.

The V and J genes are TRBV11-2 and TRBJ2-7; tentatively, D is TRBD1 or TRBD2 (5 bases each). The CDR3 loop spans 14 amino acids. Germline CDR1 SGHAT, CDR2 FQNNGV. With 3 bases removed from V and 4 bases from J, the gap between germline ends came to 13 bases. CDR3 loop: CASSFEGFGYEQYF. Written as DNA, the CDR3 is TGTGCCAGCAGCTTTGAGGGGTTCGGGTACGAGCAGTACTTC.

The chain couples TRBV6-6 to TRBJ2-7; TRBD1 might be the D (6 bases). The germline V and J ends were trimmed by 6 bases and 5 bases, with 8 bases remaining between them. The CDR3 is 11 residues long. Germline assignment: CDR1 MNHNY and CDR2 SVGAGI (reference sequence). CDR3 region: CASSSGDEQYF. CDR3 sequence (DNA): TGTGCCAGCAGCTCAGGGGACGAGCAGTACTTC.

This clone was seen just once. The CDR3 is CASRGGAAFPADEQFF. The CDR3 DNA is TGTGCCAGCAGAGGGGGGGCCGCGTTTCCTGCGGATGAGCAGTTCTTC. J is TRBJ2-1 and V is TRBV7-2; tentative D call: TRBD2 (7 bases). The CDR3 is made up of 16 amino acids. V was trimmed by 6 bases and J by 8 bases, leaving 23 bases between them. Germline loops: CDR1 SGHTA, CDR2 FQGNSA.

The chain combines TRBV7-2 with TRBJ2-1; 9 bases agree with TRBD1. There are 14 residues in the CDR3. V dropped 5 bases and J dropped 6; count of bases not matched to a gene: 5. Per germline, CDR1 SGHTA and CDR2 FQGNSA. This CDR3 reads CASSRDRASNEQFF. Written as DNA, the CDR3 is TGTGCCAGCAGCCGGGACAGGGCCTCCAATGAGCAGTTCTTC.

This clone was detected once. This rearrangement joins TRBV6-1 to TRBJ1-2; D not resolved. Germline-derived CDR1 and CDR2 are MNHNS and SASEGT. V lost 3 bases to trimming and J lost 4 bases, with 3 bases between them. This CDR3 has 11 amino acids. The DNA of the CDR3 is TGTGCCAGCAGTGAGACCTATGGCTACACCTTC. Protein product: CASSETYGYTF.

This chain links TRBV6-5 with TRBJ2-2; TRBD2 is a possible D gene (6 bases). Trimming took off 6 bases at V and 6 bases at J, with 14 bases between the two ends. The germline V gene has CDR1 MNHEY and CDR2 SVGAGI. This CDR3 has 14 residues. This chain's CDR3 is CASSSRLEAGELFF. CDR3 sequence (DNA): TGTGCCAGCAGCTCCCGACTAGAAGCCGGGGAGCTGTTTTTT.

V usage is TRBV28 and J usage is TRBJ2-1; D uncertain. CDR3 length: 15 amino acids. Trimming shortened V by 0 bases and J by 1 base, and 7 bases separated the two germline ends. The germline gives CDR1 MDHEN, CDR2 SYDVKM. CDR3 sequence (DNA): TGTGCCAGCAGTTTATGGGCGGATTCCTACAATGAGCAGTTCTTC. Amino acids: CASSLWADSYNEQFF.

V gene TRBV4-2 combines with J gene TRBJ2-6; 9 bases fit TRBD2. This CDR3 has 17 amino acids. Germline V CDR1 and CDR2: LGHNA, YNFKEQ. Germline trimming cut 3 bases from V and 3 bases from J; bases unmatched to any gene: 6. This CDR3 reads CASSHSGSARGANVLTF. The CDR3 DNA reads TGTGCCAGCAGCCATAGCGGGAGCGCTCGTGGGGCCAACGTCCTGACTTTC.

The chain uses TRBV7-2 and TRBJ1-4, with D possibly matching TRBD1 (6 bases). Trimming took 5 bases from V and 3 from J, leaving 13 bases between them. The CDR3 loop spans 15 amino acids. Per the germline V gene, CDR1 is SGHTA and CDR2 is FQGNSA. The chain's CDR3 is CASSTQTGANEKLFF. In DNA, the CDR3 is TGTGCCAGCAGCACCCAGACAGGAGCTAATGAAAAACTGTTTTTT.

The table lists this clone with a few counts. Within the sample, other DNA sequences also encode this same CDR3. The chain recombines TRBV18 with TRBJ1-5; 9 bases match TRBD1. Germline V gives CDR1 KGHSH, CDR2 LQKENI. Trimming took 3 bases from V and 4 from J; bases not matched to a gene: 1. There are 14 residues in the CDR3. As DNA, the CDR3 is TGTGCCAGCTCACCGGGACAGGGAAATCAGCCCCAGCATTTT. It translates to CASSPGQGNQPQHF.

In this sample, this clone turned up once. This chain uses TRBV6-6 with TRBJ2-1; TRBD2 might be the D (6 bases). This CDR3 is 13 amino acids long. V shed 6 bases and J shed 8 bases, with 14 bases lying between them. Germline V CDR1 and CDR2: MNHNY, SVGAGI (reference sequence). CDR3 sequence (DNA): TGTGCCAGCAGCCGGGACTTGGGGTATGAGCAGTTCTTC. It translates to CASSRDLGYEQFF.

The chain uses TRBV9 and TRBJ2-3, with D hard to call. V shed 3 bases and J shed 4 bases, with 15 bases lying between them. Germline V gene lookup returns CDR1 SGDLS and CDR2 YYNGEE. This CDR3 has 15 amino acids. CDR3 sequence reads: CASSDPHEAADTQYF. CDR3 bases: TGTGCCAGCAGCGACCCGCACGAGGCGGCAGATACGCAGTATTTT.

J is TRBJ2-7 and V is TRBV19, with D perhaps TRBD1 or TRBD2 (5 bases each). The CDR3 is 16 residues long. The V gene's germline CDR1 is LNHDA and CDR2 SQIVND (reference sequence). Between the trimmed V and J ends, which lost 4 bases and 5 bases, there was a span of 21 bases. The CDR3 loop reads CASSRETGTIRNEQYF. The CDR3 nucleotides read TGTGCCAGTAGTAGGGAGACCGGGACGATAAGGAACGAGCAGTACTTC.

This chain uses TRBV6-4 with TRBJ1-5, with TRBD1 as a possible D gene (6 bases). This CDR3 is 15 amino acids long. Germline CDR1 and CDR2: MRHNA and SNTAGT. V was cut by 2 bases and J by 2 bases, with 10 bases left in between. CDR3 bases: TGTGCCAGCAGTGACAGGGGGAGTCGCAATCAGCCCCAGCATTTT. This sequence encodes CASSDRGSRNQPQHF.

The chain couples TRBV5-6 to TRBJ2-2; D gene uncertain. Trimming removed 4 bases at V and 0 bases at J, with 16 bases between. Germline CDR1 reads SGHDT; CDR2 reads YYEEEE. The CDR3 length is 17 residues. Here the CDR3 reads CASSQIQVRTNTGELFF. The CDR3 nucleotides read TGTGCCAGCAGCCAGATTCAGGTTCGGACGAACACCGGGGAGCTGTTTTTT. Variable domain in full (rest from reference TRBV5-6 and TRBJ2-2): DAGVTQSPTHLIKTRGQQVTLRCSPKSGHDTVSWYQQALGQGPQFIFQYYEEEERQRGNFPDRFSGHQFPNYSSELNVNALLLGDSALYLCASSQIQVRTNTGELFFGEGSRLTVL.

The chain employs TRBV5-1 and TRBJ2-3; 8 bases map to TRBD2. With V trimmed by 4 bases and J by 3 bases, 10 bases remained unmatched. Germline V gives CDR1 SGHRS, CDR2 YFSETQ. This CDR3 is built from 16 residues. CDR3 loop: CASSLLERGTTDTQYF. The CDR3 bases are TGCGCCAGCAGCCTACTCGAGCGGGGGACGACAGATACGCAGTATTTT.